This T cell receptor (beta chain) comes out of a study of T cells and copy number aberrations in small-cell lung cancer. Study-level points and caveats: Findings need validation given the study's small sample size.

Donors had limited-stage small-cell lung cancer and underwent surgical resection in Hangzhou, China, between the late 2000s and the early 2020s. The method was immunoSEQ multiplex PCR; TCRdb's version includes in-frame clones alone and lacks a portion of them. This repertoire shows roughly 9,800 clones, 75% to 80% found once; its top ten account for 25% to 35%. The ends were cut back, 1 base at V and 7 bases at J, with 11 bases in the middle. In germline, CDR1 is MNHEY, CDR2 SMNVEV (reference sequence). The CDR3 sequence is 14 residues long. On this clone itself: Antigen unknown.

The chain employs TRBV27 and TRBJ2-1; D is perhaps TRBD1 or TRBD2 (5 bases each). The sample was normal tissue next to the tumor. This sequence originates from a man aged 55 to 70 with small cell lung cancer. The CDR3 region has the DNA TGTGCCAGCAGTTTATGGGGGTCCTTTAATGAGCAGTTCTTC. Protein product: CASSLWGSFNEQFF.